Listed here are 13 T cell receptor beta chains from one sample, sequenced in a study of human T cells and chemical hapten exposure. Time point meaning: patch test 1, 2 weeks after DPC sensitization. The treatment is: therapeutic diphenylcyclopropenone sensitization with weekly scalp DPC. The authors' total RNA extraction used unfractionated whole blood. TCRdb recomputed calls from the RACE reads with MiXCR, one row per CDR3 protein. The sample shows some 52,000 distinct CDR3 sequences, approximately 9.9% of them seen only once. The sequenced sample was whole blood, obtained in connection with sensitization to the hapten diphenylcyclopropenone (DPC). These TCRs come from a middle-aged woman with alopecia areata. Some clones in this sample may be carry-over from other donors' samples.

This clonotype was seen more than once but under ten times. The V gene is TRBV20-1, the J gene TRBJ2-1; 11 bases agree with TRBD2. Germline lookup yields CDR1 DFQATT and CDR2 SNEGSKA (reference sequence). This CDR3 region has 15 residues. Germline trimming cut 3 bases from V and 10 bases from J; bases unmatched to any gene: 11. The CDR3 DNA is TGCAGTGCTAGTGCTAGCGGGGGGCACTCACCGGAGCAGTTCTTC. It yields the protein CSASASGGHSPEQFF.

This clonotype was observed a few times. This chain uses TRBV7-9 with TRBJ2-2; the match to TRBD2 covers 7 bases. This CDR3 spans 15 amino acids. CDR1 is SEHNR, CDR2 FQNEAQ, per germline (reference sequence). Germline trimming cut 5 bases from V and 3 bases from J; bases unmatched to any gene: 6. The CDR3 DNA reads TGTGCCAGCAGCCGGGCTAGCGGTTACACCGGGGAGCTGTTTTTT. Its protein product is CASSRASGYTGELFF.

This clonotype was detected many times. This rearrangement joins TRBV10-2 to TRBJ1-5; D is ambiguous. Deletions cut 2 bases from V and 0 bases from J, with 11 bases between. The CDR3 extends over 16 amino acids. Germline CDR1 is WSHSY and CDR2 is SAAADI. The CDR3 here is CASSESPSYSNQPQHF. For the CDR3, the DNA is TGCGCCAGCAGTGAGAGCCCGTCTTATAGCAATCAGCCCCAGCATTTT.

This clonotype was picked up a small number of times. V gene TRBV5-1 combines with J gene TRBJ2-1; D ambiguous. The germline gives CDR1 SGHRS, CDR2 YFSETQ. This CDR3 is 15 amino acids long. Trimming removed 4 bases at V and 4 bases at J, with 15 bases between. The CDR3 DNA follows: TGCGCCAGCAGCCGCCGGCTAGTTTCGTACAATGAGCAGTTCTTC. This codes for CASSRRLVSYNEQFF.

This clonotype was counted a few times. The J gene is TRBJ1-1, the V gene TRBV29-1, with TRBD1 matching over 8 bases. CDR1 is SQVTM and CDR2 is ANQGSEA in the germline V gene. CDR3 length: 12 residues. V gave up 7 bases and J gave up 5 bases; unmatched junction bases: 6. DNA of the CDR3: TGCAGCGCCGGACAGGGAAGGACTGAAGCTTTCTTT. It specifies CSAGQGRTEAFF.

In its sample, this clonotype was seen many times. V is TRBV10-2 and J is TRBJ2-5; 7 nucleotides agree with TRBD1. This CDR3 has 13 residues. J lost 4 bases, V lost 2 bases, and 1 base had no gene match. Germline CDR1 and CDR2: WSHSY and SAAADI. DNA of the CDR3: TGCGCCAGCAGTGAGACAGGGGTAGAGACCCAGTACTTC. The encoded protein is CASSETGVETQYF.

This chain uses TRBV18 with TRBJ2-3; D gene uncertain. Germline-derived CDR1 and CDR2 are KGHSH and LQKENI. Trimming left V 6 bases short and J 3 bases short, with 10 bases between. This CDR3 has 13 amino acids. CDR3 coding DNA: TGTGCCAGCTCTCCCGCCGTTACAGATACGCAGTATTTT. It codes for CASSPAVTDTQYF.

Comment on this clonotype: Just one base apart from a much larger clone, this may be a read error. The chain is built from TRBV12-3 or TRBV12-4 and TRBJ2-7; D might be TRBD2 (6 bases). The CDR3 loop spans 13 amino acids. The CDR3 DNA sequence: TGTGCCAACAGTTTCAGGTCGGGGGACGAGCAGTACTTC. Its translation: CANSFRSGDEQYF.

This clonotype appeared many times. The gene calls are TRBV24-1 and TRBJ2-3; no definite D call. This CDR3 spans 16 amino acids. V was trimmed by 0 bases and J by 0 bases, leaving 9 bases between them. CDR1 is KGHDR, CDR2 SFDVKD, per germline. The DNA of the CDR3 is TGTGCCACCAGTGATTTGGGAACAGCCAGCACAGATACGCAGTATTTT. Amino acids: CATSDLGTASTDTQYF.

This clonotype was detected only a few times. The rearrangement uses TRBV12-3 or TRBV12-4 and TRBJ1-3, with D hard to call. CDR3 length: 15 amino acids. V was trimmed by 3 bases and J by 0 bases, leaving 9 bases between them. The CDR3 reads CASSLSGSSGNTIYF. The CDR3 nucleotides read TGTGCCAGCAGTTTGAGCGGCAGCTCTGGAAACACCATATATTTT.

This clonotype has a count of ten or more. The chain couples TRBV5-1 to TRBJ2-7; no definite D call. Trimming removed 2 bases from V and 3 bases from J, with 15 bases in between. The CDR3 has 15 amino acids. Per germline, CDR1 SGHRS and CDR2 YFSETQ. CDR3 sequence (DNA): TGCGCCAGCAGCTTCGGCCAGCTTTATAACTACGAGCAGTACTTC. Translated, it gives CASSFGQLYNYEQYF.

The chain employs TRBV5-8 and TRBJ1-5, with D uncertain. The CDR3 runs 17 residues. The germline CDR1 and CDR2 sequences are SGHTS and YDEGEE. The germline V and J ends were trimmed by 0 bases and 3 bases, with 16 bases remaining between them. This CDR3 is CASSLAGDNSPNQPQHF. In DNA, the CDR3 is TGTGCCAGCAGCTTGGCCGGAGACAACTCCCCCAATCAGCCCCAGCATTTT.

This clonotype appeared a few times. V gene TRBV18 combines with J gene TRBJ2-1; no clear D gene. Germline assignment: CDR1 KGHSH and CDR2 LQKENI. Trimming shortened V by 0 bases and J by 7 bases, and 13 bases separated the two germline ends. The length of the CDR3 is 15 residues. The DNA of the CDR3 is TGTGCCAGCTCACCACCACACAGTTATGTGAATGAGCAGTTCTTC. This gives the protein CASSPPHSYVNEQFF.